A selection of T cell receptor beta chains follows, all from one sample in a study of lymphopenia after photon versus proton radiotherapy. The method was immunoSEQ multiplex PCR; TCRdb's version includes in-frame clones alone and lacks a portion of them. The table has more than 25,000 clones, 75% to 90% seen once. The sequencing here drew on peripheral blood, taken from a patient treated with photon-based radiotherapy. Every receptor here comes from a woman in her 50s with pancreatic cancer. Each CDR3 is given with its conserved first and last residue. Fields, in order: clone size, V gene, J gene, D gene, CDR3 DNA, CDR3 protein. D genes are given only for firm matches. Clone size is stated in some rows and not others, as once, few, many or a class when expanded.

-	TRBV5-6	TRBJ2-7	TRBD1	TGTGCCAGCAGCTCATTACGGGGACAGGGGACCTACGAGCAGTACTTC	CASSSLRGQGTYEQYF
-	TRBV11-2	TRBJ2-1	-	TGTGCCAGCAGCTTCGTTACATGGGGTGAGCAGTTCTTC	CASSFVTWGEQFF
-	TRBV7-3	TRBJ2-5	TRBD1	TGTGCCAGCAGCTCCAGCCCCGGGACAGGGAGTCAAGAGACCCAGTACTTC	CASSSSPGTGSQETQYF
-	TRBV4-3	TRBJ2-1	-	TGCGCCAGCAGCCAAGATATTGGTTATGAGCAGTTCTTC	CASSQDIGYEQFF
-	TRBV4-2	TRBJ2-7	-	TGTGCCAGCAGCCCGGACAGCTCCTACGAGCAGTACTTC	CASSPDSSYEQYF
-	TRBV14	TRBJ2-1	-	TGTGCCAGCAGCCAAGGGACAATCAACAATGAGCAGTTCTTC	CASSQGTINNEQFF
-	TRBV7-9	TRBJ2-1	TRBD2	TGTGCCAGCAGCTCGGGACTAGCGGGAGCGATTTACAATGAGCAGTTCTTC	CASSSGLAGAIYNEQFF
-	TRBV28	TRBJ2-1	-	TGTGCCAGCAGTTCCTGGGGGACCCCCGGCGGGCCTTACAATGAGCAGTTCTTC	CASSSWGTPGGPYNEQFF
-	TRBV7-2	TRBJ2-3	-	TGTGCCAGCAGCTTATCGAGCGGGTTCACAGATACGCAGTATTTT	CASSLSSGFTDTQYF
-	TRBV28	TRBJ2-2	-	TGTGCCAGCAGGACGGACAGCGGGGAGCTGTTTTTT	CASRTDSGELFF
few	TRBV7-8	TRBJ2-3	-	TGTGCCAGCAGCTTAGGAGGTCAGAATACGCAGTATTTT	CASSLGGQNTQYF
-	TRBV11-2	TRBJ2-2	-	TGTGCCAGCAGCTTAGATGGGATAATCGTGGGGGAGCTGTTTTTT	CASSLDGIIVGELFF
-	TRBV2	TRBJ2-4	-	TGTGCCAGCAGTGTCTCAGGGCGGAACATTCAGTACTTC	CASSVSGRNIQYF
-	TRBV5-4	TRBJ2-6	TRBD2	TGTGCCAGCAGCTCTTTGGGACTAGCTAGCGGGGCCAACGTCCTGACTTTC	CASSSLGLASGANVLTF
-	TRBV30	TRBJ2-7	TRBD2	TGTGCCTGGAGTGTACTACCTAGCGGGAGATCAGAGCAGTACTTC	CAWSVLPSGRSEQYF
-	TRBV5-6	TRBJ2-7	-	TGTGCCAGCAGCGCGAACAGGGCCTCCTACGAGCAGTACTTC	CASSANRASYEQYF
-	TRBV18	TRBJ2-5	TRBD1	TGTGCCAGCTCACCGCTCGGACAGGCCCAAGAGACCCAGTACTTC	CASSPLGQAQETQYF
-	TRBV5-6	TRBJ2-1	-	TGTGCCAGCTTCAGGGACAATGAGCAGTTCTTC	CASFRDNEQFF
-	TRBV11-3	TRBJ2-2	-	TGTGCCAGCAGCCTGGGAGCGAACACCGGGGAGCTGTTTTTT	CASSLGANTGELFF
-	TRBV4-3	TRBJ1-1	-	TGCGCCAGCAGCCAAGTTCGGGGATTGAACACTGAAGCTTTCTTT	CASSQVRGLNTEAFF
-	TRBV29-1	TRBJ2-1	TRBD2	TGCAGCGCCCTTGGGACTAGCGGGAGGGCGACCTACAATGAGCAGTTCTTC	CSALGTSGRATYNEQFF
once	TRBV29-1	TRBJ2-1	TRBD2	TGCAGCGTTGTAGGGGGAGCGGGAGGATCCTACAATGAGCAGTTCTTC	CSVVGGAGGSYNEQFF
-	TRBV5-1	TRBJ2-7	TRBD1	TGCGCCAGCAGCTTGGCCCAGGGGGCTACCTACGAGCAGTACTTC	CASSLAQGATYEQYF
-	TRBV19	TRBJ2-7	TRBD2	TGTGCCAGTAGTATTACTAGCGGCTACGAGCAGTACTTC	CASSITSGYEQYF
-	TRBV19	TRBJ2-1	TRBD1	TGTGCCAGTAGCCCCCGGACCGGGACAGACTCCTACAATGAGCAGTTCTTC	CASSPRTGTDSYNEQFF
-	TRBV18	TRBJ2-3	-	TGTGCCAGCTCACACTTAGCTGGCACAGATACGCAGTATTTT	CASSHLAGTDTQYF
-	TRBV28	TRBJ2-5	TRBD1	TGTGCCAGCAGTTTAGACAGGGGAGAGACCCAGTACTTC	CASSLDRGETQYF
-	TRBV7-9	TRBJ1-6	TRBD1	TGTGCCAGCAGCGGAGACAGGGGTGTGAATTCACCCCTCCACTTT	CASSGDRGVNSPLHF
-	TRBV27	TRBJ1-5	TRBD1	TGTGCCAGCAGTCCAGGGACAGGTGACAATCAGCCCCAGCATTTT	CASSPGTGDNQPQHF
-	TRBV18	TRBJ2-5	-	TGTGCCAGCACGGAAGAGGGGGTATCGGTAGAGACCCAGTACTTC	CASTEEGVSVETQYF
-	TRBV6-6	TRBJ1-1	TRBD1	TGTGCCAGCAGTTACGACAGGGGGGGAACTGAAGCTTTCTTT	CASSYDRGGTEAFF
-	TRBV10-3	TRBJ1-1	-	TGTGCCATCAGTGATAGGTTTTCAGGGACGGCGAACACTGAAGCTTTCTTT	CAISDRFSGTANTEAFF
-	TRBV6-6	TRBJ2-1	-	TGTGCCAGCAGTTCCCAGCGGGCCCCCTACAATGAGCAGTTCTTC	CASSSQRAPYNEQFF
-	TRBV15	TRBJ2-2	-	TGTGCCACCAGCAGAGAGGGGAAAACGGGGGAGCTGTTTTTT	CATSREGKTGELFF
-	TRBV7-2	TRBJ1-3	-	TGTGCCAGCAGCTTAGTAGTACCAGGAACAGGAAACACCATATATTTT	CASSLVVPGTGNTIYF
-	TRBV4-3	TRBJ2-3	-	TGCGCCAGCAGCCAAGATTGGGCGGCCAGCACAGATACGCAGTATTTT	CASSQDWAASTDTQYF
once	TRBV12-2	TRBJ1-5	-	TGTGCAAGTCGCTCTAGACGGGACAGGAGGCAAAATCAGCCCCAGCATTTT	CASRSRRDRRQNQPQHF
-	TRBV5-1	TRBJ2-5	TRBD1	TGCGCCAGCAGCTTGGGACAGGGGTTGGAGGAAGAGACCCAGTACTTC	CASSLGQGLEEETQYF
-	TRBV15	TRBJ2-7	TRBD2	TGTGCCACCAGCGCGGGAGGGAGCTCCTACGAGCAGTACTTC	CATSAGGSSYEQYF
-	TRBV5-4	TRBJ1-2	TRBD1	TGTGCCAGCAGCTTGGGCTCAGGACAGGGTCCTTATGGCTACACCTTC	CASSLGSGQGPYGYTF
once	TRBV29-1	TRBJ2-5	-	TGCAGCGTTGAAGATGGCAGCGGAGGAGACTTC	CSVEDGSGGDF
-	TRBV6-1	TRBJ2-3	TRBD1	TGTGCCAGCAGCCGGACAGGGGGGGCAGATACGCAGTATTTT	CASSRTGGADTQYF
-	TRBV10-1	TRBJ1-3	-	TGCGCCAGCAGTCCGGGACACTCTGGAAACACCATATATTTT	CASSPGHSGNTIYF
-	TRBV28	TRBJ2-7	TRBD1	TGTGCCAGCTTCCAAAGGGCAGGGGGCTCCTACGAGCAGTACTTC	CASFQRAGGSYEQYF
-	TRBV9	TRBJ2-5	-	TGTGCCAGCAGCGTAGCCGGGGGCCTGATCGAGACCCAGTACTTC	CASSVAGGLIETQYF
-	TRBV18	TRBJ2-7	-	TGTGCCAGCTCACCACCGACCTTGAGCTCCTACGAGCAGTACTTC	CASSPPTLSSYEQYF
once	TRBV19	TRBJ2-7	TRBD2	TGTGCCAGTGGACCGAGCGGGAGAAACTACGAGCAGTACTTC	CASGPSGRNYEQYF
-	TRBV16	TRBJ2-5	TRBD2	TGTGCCAGCAGCCAATTAGGCGCGGGAGGGAGGGGAGAGACCCAGTACTTC	CASSQLGAGGRGETQYF
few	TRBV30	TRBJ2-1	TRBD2	TGTGCCTGGAGTGTTTCCTCTAGCGGTAGACAGTTCTTC	CAWSVSSSGRQFF
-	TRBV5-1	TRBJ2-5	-	TGCGCCAGCAGCTTGTATTCCGGGGACCAAGAGACCCAGTACTTC	CASSLYSGDQETQYF
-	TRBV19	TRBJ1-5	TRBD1	TGTGCCAGTAGTGTAGGTCGACAGGGAAAACAGCCCCAGCATTTT	CASSVGRQGKQPQHF
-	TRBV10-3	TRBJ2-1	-	TGTGCCACCCGGGAATCGAACCTCAATGAGCAGTTCTTC	CATRESNLNEQFF
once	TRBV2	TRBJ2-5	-	TGTGCCAGCAGCCGAGATTCATCCGGAGAGACCCAGTACTTC	CASSRDSSGETQYF
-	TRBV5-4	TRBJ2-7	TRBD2	TGTGCCAGCAGCTCGGGGGGGACTAGCGTTTACGAGCAGTACTTC	CASSSGGTSVYEQYF
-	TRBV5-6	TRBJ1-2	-	TGTGCCAGCAGCAGGGCACGGACTAACTATGGCTACACCTTC	CASSRARTNYGYTF
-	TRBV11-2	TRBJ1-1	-	TGTGCCAGCAGCTTAGTCGCAACGATGAACACTGAAGCTTTCTTT	CASSLVATMNTEAFF
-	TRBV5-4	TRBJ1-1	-	TGTGCCAGCAGCCCGGTGGACAGGAACACTGAAGCTTTCTTT	CASSPVDRNTEAFF
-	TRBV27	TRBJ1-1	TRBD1	TGTGCCAGCAGTATTGTACAGGGGGCAAGCACTGAAGCTTTCTTT	CASSIVQGASTEAFF
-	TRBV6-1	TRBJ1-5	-	TGTGCCAGCAGTGAAGCAGGGATACGGAATCAGCCCCAGCATTTT	CASSEAGIRNQPQHF